A selection of T cell receptor beta chains follows, all from one sample in a study of cytomegalovirus exposure and HLA in healthy donors. Clones were read by immunoSEQ multiplex PCR, and TCRdb kept only the in-frame ones, dropping some. The sample consists of 200,000 to 250,000 clones, about 83% of them appearing once. Sample: PBMCs. The source of these receptors is a human donor in good health. The conserved cysteine and the conserved F or W are not part of the CDR3 here.

V gene | CDR3 protein
TRBV9 | ASSAGAGLSYEQY
TRBV27 | ASSSRVRAISTDTQY
TRBV6-1 | ASSLGDSYGYT
TRBV21-1 | ASRDNGTSGSRAKNIQY
TRBV4-1 | ASSQLFRGGRGTGELF
TRBV6-5 | ASSPLAGGDNEQF
TRBV7-8 | ASSLVGGVLDEQF
TRBV27 | ASSWTSGSRNEQF
TRBV6-6 | ASSLGLSSNTGELF
TRBV5-1 | ASSLGGLNKETQY